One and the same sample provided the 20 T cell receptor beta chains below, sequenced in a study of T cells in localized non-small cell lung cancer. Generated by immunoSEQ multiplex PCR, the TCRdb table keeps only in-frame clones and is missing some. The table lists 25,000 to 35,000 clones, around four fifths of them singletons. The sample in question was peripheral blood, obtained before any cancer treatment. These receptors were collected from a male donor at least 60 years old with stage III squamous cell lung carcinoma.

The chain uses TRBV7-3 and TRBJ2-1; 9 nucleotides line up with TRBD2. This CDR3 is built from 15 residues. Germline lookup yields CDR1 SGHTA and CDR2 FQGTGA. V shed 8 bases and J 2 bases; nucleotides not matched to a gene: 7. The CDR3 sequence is CASGHSGSTYNEQFF. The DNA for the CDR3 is TGTGCCAGCGGACATAGCGGGAGCACCTACAATGAGCAGTTCTTC. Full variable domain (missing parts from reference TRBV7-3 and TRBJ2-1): GAGVSQTPSNKVTEKGKYVELRCDPISGHTALYWYRQSLGQGPEFLIYFQGTGAADDSGLPNDRFFAVRPEGSVSTLKIQRTERGDSAVYLCASGHSGSTYNEQFFGPGTRLTVL.

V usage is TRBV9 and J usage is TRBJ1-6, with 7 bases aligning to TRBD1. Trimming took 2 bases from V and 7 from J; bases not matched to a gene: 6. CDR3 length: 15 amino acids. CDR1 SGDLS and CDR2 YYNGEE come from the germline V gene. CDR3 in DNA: TGTGCCAGCAGCGTGGCAGGGGGGGAGAATTCACCCCTCCACTTT. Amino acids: CASSVAGGENSPLHF.

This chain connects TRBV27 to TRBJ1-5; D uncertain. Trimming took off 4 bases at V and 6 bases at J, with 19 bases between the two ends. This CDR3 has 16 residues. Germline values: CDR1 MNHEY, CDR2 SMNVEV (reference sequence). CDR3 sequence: CASSSVLGLVAQPQHF. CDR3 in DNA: TGTGCCAGCAGTTCCGTATTGGGCCTAGTTGCTCAGCCCCAGCATTTT.

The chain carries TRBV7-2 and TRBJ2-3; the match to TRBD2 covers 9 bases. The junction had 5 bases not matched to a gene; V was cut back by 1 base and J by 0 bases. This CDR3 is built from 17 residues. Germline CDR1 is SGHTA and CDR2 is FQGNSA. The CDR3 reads CASSLVGGTSSTDTQYF. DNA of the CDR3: TGTGCCAGCAGCTTAGTGGGCGGGACTAGCAGCACAGATACGCAGTATTTT.

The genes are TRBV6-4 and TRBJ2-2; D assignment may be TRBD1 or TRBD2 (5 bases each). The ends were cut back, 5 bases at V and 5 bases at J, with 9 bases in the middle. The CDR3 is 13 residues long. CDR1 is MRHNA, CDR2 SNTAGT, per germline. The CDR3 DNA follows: TGTGCCAGCAGTCCCGAGGGGACCGGGGAGCTGTTTTTT. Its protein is CASSPEGTGELFF.

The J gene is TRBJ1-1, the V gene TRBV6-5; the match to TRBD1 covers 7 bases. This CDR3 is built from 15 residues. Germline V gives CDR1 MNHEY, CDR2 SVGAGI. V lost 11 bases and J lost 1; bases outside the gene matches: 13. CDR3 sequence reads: CACLKAGGKNTEAFF. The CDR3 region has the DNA TGTGCCTGCCTGAAGGCAGGGGGAAAGAACACTGAAGCTTTCTTT.

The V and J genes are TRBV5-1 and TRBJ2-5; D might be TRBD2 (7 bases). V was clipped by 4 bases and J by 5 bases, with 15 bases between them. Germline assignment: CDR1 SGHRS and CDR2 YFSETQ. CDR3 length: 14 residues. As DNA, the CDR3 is TGCGCCAGCAGCCCGGGGGCGGGAGCGGAGACCCAGTACTTC. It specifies CASSPGAGAETQYF. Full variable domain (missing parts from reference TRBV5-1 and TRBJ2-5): KAGVTQTPRYLIKTRGQQVTLSCSPISGHRSVSWYQQTPGQGLQFLFEYFSETQRNKGNFPGRFSGRQFSNSRSEMNVSTLELGDSALYLCASSPGAGAETQYFGPGTRLLVL.

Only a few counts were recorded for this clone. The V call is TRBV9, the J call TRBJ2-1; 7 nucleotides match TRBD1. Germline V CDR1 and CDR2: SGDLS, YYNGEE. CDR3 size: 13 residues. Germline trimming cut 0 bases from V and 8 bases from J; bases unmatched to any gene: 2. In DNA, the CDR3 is TGTGCCAGCAGCGTAGAAGGGGGCTATGAGCAGTTCTTC. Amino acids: CASSVEGGYEQFF.

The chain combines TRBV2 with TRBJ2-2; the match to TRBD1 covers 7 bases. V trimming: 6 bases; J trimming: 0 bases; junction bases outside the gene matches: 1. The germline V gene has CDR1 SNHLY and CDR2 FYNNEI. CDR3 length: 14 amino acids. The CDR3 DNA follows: TGTGCCAGCAGGGACAGGTCGAACACCGGGGAGCTGTTTTTT. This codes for CASRDRSNTGELFF.

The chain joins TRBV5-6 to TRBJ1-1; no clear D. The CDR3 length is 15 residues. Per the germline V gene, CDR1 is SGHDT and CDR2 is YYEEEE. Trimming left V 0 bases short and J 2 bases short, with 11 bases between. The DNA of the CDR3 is TGTGCCAGCAGCTTGGATAGGAGCGGCAACACTGAAGCTTTCTTT. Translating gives CASSLDRSGNTEAFF.

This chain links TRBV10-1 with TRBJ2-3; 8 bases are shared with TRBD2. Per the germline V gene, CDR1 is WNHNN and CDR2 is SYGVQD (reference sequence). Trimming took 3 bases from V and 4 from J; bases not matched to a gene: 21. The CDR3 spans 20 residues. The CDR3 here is CASSERIAGGRGCGADTQYF. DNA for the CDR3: TGCGCCAGCAGTGAACGTATTGCGGGAGGAAGGGGGTGTGGGGCAGATACGCAGTATTTT.

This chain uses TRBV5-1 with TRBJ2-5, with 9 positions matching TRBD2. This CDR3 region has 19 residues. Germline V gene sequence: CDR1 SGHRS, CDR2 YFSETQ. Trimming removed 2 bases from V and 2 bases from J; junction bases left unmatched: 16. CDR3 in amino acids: CASSFGLAGPRVFQETQYF. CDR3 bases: TGCGCCAGCAGCTTCGGCCTAGCGGGGCCCCGGGTCTTTCAAGAGACCCAGTACTTC.

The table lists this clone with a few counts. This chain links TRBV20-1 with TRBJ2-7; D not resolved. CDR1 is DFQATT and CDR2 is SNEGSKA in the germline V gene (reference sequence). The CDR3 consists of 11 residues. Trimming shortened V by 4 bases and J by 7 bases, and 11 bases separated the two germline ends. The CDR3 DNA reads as TGCAGTGCTATTTCTCTTGCGGAGCAGTACTTC. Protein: CSAISLAEQYF.

The CDR3 loop reads CASSRGSPYYGYTF. In DNA, the CDR3 is TGTGCCAGCAGTAGGGGGTCCCCCTACTATGGCTACACCTTC. The rearrangement uses TRBV6-6 and TRBJ1-2; a weak D match, TRBD1 (6 bases). V was clipped by 5 bases and J by 3 bases, with 13 bases between them. Germline CDR1 and CDR2: MNHNY and SVGAGI (reference sequence). The CDR3 consists of 14 residues.

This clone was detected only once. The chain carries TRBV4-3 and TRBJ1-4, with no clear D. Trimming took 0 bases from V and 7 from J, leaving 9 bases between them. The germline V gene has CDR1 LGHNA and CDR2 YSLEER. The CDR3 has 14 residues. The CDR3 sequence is CASSQDPGSEKLFF. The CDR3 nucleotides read TGCGCCAGCAGCCAAGATCCCGGGAGTGAAAAACTGTTTTTT.

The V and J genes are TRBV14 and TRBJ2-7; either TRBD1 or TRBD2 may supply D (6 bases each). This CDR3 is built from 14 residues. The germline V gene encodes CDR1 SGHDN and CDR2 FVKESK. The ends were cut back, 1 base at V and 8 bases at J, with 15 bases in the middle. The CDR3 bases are TGTGCCAGCAGCCAAGCGGGGGCATCAACGAAGCAGTACTTC. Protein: CASSQAGASTKQYF.

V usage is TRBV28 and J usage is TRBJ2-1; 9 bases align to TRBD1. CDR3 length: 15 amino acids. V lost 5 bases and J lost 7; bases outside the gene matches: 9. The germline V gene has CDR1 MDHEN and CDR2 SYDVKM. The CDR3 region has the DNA TGTGCCAGCAGTCCTCACGACAGGGGGTGGAATGAGCAGTTCTTC. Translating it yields CASSPHDRGWNEQFF.

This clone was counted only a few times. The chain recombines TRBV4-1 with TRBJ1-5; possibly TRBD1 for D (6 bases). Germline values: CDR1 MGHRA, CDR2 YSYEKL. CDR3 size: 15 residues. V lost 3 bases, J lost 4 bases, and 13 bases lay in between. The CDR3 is CASSHPTGNNQPQHF. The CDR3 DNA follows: TGCGCCAGCAGCCACCCAACAGGGAATAATCAGCCCCAGCATTTT.

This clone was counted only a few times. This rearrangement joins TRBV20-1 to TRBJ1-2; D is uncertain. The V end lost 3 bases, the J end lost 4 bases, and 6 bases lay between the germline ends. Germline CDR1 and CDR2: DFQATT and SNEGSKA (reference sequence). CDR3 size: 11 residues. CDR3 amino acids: CSARGGYGYTF. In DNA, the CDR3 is TGCAGTGCTAGGGGCGGCTATGGCTACACCTTC.

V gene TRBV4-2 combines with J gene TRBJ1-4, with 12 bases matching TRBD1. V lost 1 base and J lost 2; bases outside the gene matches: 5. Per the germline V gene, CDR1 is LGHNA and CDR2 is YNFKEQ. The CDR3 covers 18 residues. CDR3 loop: CASSQALGQGATNEKLFF. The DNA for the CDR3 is TGTGCCAGCAGCCAAGCCCTGGGACAGGGGGCGACTAATGAAAAACTGTTTTTT.